Below are 5 T cell receptor beta chains sequenced from a single sample in a study of blood T cell repertoires in COVID-19. Repertoires were generated with immunoSEQ multiplex PCR, while TCRdb's copy carries only in-frame clones and drops some. The table records about 240,000 clones, around four fifths of them present only once. The sample consisted of peripheral blood. The receptors here all came from a woman in her sixties or seventies with active or convalescent COVID-19.

This clone has a handful of counts. V is TRBV5-5 and J is TRBJ2-2; 9 nucleotides agree with TRBD1. With 4 bases clipped from V and 5 bases from J, the junction kept 6 bases outside the gene matches. This CDR3 contains 15 residues. Germline V CDR1 and CDR2: SGHKS, YYEKEE (reference sequence). CDR3 in DNA: TGTGCCAGCAGCCGGACAGGGGCAGAGACCGGGGAGCTGTTTTTT. Translated: CASSRTGAETGELFF.

The V and J genes are TRBV5-1 and TRBJ2-1; TRBD2 agrees at 9 bases. Losses at the gene ends were 0 bases for V and 0 bases for J; bases not matched to a gene: 7. This CDR3 is 18 amino acids long. Germline V gene lookup returns CDR1 SGHRS and CDR2 YFSETQ. CDR3 bases: TGCGCCAGCAGCTTGGTCCCCCGAGCGGGGGGCTCCTACAATGAGCAGTTCTTC. Amino acid sequence: CASSLVPRAGGSYNEQFF.

The V call is TRBV7-9, the J call TRBJ1-1; no firm D call. The germline CDR1 and CDR2 sequences are SEHNR and FQNEAQ (reference sequence). The CDR3 is 16 amino acids. V was trimmed by 1 base and J by 4 bases, leaving 16 bases between them. The CDR3 DNA sequence: TGTGCCAGCAGCTTAGTCCCGTCAGCCGGGGTCACTGAAGCTTTCTTT. As protein: CASSLVPSAGVTEAFF.

CDR3 residues: CSVGGGLATTLDNEQFF. The DNA for the CDR3 is TGCAGCGTCGGGGGGGGACTAGCGACAACTCTCGACAATGAGCAGTTCTTC. The rearrangement joins TRBV29-1 to TRBJ2-1; TRBD2 aligns across 10 bases. CDR3 size: 17 residues. V gave up 6 bases and J gave up 5 bases; unmatched junction bases: 16. CDR1 and CDR2 (germline): SQVTM, ANQGSEA.

The chain links TRBV5-1 to TRBJ2-3; perhaps TRBD1 as D (5 bases). Germline V lookup: CDR1 SGHRS, CDR2 YFSETQ. The V and J ends lost 4 bases and 5 bases respectively, with 14 bases between them. The CDR3 has 14 residues. The CDR3 here is CASSPASGQDTQYF. The CDR3, as DNA: TGCGCCAGCAGCCCCGCATCAGGGCAAGATACGCAGTATTTT. Supplemented by reference TRBV5-1 and TRBJ2-3, the full variable domain reads KAGVTQTPRYLIKTRGQQVTLSCSPISGHRSVSWYQQTPGQGLQFLFEYFSETQRNKGNFPGRFSGRQFSNSRSEMNVSTLELGDSALYLCASSPASGQDTQYFGPGTRLTVL.